This record covers a single T cell receptor (beta chain). Its antigen remains unknown. CDR3 length: 15 amino acids. V was cut by 0 bases and J by 7 bases, with 13 bases left in between. Germline V lookup: CDR1 SGDLS, CDR2 YYNGEE. 13 Jbeta primers and 60 Vbeta primers were used for the PCR. Authors' data handling: It was a later analysis that counted 79 million or so unique TCR beta chains, of which around 11 million were shared. Using immunoSEQ multiplex PCR, the repertoire was profiled, and TCRdb retains in-frame clones only, with some absent. The V and J calls and the clone size are those of that table, but D and trimming were determined from the DNA. The data hold over 95,000 clones, with around 77% observed a single time. These data originate in a study of cytomegalovirus exposure and HLA in healthy donors. Findings of the study overall: On later analysis, the bulk of CMV-associated TCR beta chains appeared to be HLA-restricted. The study designated fewer than 200 TCR beta chains cytomegalovirus-associated. Later analysis suggested links between common viral pathogens and several top significant clusters.

This clonotype was sampled from a man aged 40-55 years in good health and CMV-seronegative. Sequenced material: PBMCs. The V gene is TRBV9, the J gene TRBJ1-4; D is perhaps TRBD1 (6 bases). DNA for the CDR3: TGTGCCAGCAGCGTAGAGAGGGGGGGGATTGAAAAACTGTTTTTT. Residues: CASSVERGGIEKLFF.